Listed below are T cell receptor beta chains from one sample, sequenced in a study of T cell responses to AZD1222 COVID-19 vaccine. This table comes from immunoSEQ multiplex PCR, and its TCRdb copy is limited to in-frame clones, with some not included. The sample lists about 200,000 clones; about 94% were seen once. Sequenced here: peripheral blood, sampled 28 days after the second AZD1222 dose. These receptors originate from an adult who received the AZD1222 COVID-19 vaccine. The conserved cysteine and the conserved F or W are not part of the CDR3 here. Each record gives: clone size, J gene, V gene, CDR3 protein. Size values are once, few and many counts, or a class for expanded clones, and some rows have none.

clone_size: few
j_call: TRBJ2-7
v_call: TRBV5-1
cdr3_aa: ASSPGQVLSSYEQY

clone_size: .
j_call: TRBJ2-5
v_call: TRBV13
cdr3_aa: ASSLVTGPKTSGGLRETQY

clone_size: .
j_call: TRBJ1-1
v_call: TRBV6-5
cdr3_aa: ASSYSTTGTHTEAF

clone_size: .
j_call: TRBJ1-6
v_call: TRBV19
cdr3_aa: ASSIESITYNSPLH

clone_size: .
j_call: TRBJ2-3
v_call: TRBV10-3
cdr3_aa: AIGDSGGGTDTQY

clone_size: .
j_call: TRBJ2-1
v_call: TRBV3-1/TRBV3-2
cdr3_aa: ASSQERTSGVNEQF

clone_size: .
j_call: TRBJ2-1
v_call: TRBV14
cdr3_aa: ASSFSPPTLNEQF

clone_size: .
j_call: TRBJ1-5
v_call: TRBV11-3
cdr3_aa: ASSVGQGADQPQH

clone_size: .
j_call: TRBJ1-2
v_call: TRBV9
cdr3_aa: ASSTTGFDGYT

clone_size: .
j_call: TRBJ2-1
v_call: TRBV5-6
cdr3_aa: ASSLGDLEQF

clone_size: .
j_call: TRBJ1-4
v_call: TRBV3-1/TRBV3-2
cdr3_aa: ASSPQGRYNEKLF

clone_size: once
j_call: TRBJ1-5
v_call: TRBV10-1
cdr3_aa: ASSESKRQSNQPQH

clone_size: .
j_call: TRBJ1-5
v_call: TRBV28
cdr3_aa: ASSIRLRWNQPQH

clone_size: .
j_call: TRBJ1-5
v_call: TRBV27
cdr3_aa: ARHARSNQPQH

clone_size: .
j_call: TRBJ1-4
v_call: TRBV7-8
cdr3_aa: ASSRDRSNEKLF

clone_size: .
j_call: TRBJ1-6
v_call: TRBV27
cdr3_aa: ASGKVRGQAYNSPLH

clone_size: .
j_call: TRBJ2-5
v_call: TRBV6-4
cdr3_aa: ASRGGGGYARIETQY

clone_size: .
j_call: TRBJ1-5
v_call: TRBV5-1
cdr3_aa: ASSLETGGSQPQH

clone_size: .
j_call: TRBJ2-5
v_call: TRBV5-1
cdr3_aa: ASSPDWAETQY

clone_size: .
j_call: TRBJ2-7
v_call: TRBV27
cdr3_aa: ASSTDPGQEYEQY

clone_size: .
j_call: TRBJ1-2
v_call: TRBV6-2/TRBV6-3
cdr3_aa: ASSYLSGTANYGYT

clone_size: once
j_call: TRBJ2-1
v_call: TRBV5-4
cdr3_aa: ASSLAAGAGNEQF

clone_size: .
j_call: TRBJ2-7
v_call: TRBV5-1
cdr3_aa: ASSSPGTLSYEQY

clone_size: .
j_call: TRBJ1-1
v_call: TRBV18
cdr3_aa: ASSLNRGRDTEAF

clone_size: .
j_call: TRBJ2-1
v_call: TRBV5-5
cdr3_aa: ASSLGGGRGQF

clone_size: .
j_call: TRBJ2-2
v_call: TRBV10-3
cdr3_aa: AIPDREKNTGELF

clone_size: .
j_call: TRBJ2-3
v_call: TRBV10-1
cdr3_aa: ASSEFRAVFTDTQY

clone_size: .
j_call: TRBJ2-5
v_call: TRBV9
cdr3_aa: ASSGQGPLETQY

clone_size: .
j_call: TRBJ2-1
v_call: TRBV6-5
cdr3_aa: ASTRGTSSYNEQF